These 31 T cell receptor beta chains originate from one sample sequenced in a study of shared clonotypes between healthy human individuals. TCRdb's copy holds only in-frame clones and misses some; the assay was immunoSEQ multiplex PCR. The data hold about 980,000 clones, with 70% to 85% observed a single time. The sequenced sample consisted of memory CD4+ T cells sorted from blood. Regarding subset: CD45RA-negative fraction. These receptors originate from a man younger than 30 in good health.

To note about this clone: Mismatch with germline at one junction end may stem from a read error. The chain combines TRBV7-7 with TRBJ2-5, with TRBD2 identical over 8 bases. The CDR3 runs to 15 residues. CDR1 is SSHAT and CDR2 is FNYEAQ in the germline V gene (reference sequence). CDR3 amino acids: CASSLVVAGRETQYF. The CDR3 bases are TGTGCTAGCAGCTTGGTGGTAGCGGGGCGAGAGACCCAGTACTTC. Complete variable domain (other parts from reference TRBV7-7 and TRBJ2-5): GAGVSQSPRYKVTKRGQDVTLRCDPISSHATLYWYQQALGQGPEFLTYFNYEAQPDKSGLPSDRFSAERPEGSISTLTIQRTEQRDSAMYRCASSLVVAGRETQYFGPGTRLLVL.

The V and J genes are TRBV27 and TRBJ2-7; 7 nucleotides agree with TRBD2. The germline CDR1 and CDR2 sequences are MNHEY and SMNVEV (reference sequence). The CDR3 has 14 amino acids. V gave up 4 bases and J gave up 5 bases; unmatched junction bases: 8. The CDR3, as DNA: TGTGCCAGCAGTTGGGGAGGGAAGACCAACGAGCAGTACTTC. This sequence encodes CASSWGGKTNEQYF.

The gene calls are TRBV7-9 and TRBJ1-1; 7 bases agree with TRBD1. CDR3 size: 13 residues. V gave up 3 bases and J gave up 6 bases; unmatched junction bases: 4. Germline CDR1 reads SEHNR; CDR2 reads FQNEAQ (reference sequence). DNA for the CDR3: TGTGCCAGCAGCTTTTCGACAGGGTCTGAAGCTTTCTTT. The encoded protein is CASSFSTGSEAFF. The full variable domain, its missing parts supplied by reference TRBV7-9 and TRBJ1-1, is DTGVSQNPRHKITKRGQNVTFRCDPISEHNRLYWYRQTLGQGPEFLTYFQNEAQLEKSRLLSDRFSAERPKGSFSTLEIQRTEQGDSAMYLCASSFSTGSEAFFGQGTRLTVV.

This chain connects TRBV19 to TRBJ1-1, with a weak D call TRBD1 (5 bases). This CDR3 spans 14 amino acids. Germline-derived CDR1 and CDR2 are LNHDA and SQIVND (reference sequence). V was clipped by 3 bases and J by 4 bases, with 12 bases between them. CDR3 sequence (DNA): TGTGCCAGTAGTATTCGGGACGGGACCACTGAAGCTTTCTTT. It codes for CASSIRDGTTEAFF.

This clone was seen more than once but under ten times. The chain has TRBV7-8 and TRBJ2-5; D unresolved. The ends were cut back, 1 base at V and 0 bases at J, with 12 bases in the middle. Per germline, CDR1 SGHVS and CDR2 FQNEAQ. The CDR3 contains 16 residues. The CDR3 region has the DNA TGTGCCAGCAGCTTAGTCGGTTTGGCGGACCAAGAGACCCAGTACTTC. This gives the protein CASSLVGLADQETQYF.

This clone was counted between two and nine times. The chain joins TRBV28 to TRBJ2-1; TRBD2 matches at 9 bases. After removal of 1 base from V and 8 bases from J, the junction contained 9 bases not matched to a gene. CDR1 is MDHEN and CDR2 is SYDVKM in the germline V gene. The CDR3 runs 16 residues. The DNA of the CDR3 is TGTGCCAGCAGTTTATTCAGGGCGGGAGGGTTTTATGAGCAGTTCTTC. It is translated as CASSLFRAGGFYEQFF.

The chain joins TRBV30 to TRBJ2-3, with TRBD2 matching 7 bases. The CDR3 length is 15 residues. Germline-derived CDR1 and CDR2 are GTSNPN and SVGIG (reference sequence). V dropped 1 base and J dropped 0; count of bases not matched to a gene: 4. The CDR3 DNA follows: TGTGCCTGGAGTGCCGGGACTAAGAGCACAGATACGCAGTATTTT. Translation: CAWSAGTKSTDTQYF.

V is TRBV30 and J is TRBJ1-1; TRBD1 aligns across 8 bases. This CDR3 is built from 11 residues. Germline V CDR1 and CDR2: GTSNPN, SVGIG (reference sequence). V lost 4 bases, J lost 7 bases, and 2 bases stayed unmatched. The DNA for the CDR3 is TGTGCCTGGACCGACAGGGGTGAAGCTTTCTTT. Amino acids: CAWTDRGEAFF.

V is TRBV5-1 and J is TRBJ1-1; no clear D. The CDR3 totals 15 residues. Germline CDR1 and CDR2: SGHRS and YFSETQ. Between the trimmed V and J ends, which lost 0 bases and 1 base, there was a span of 10 bases. CDR3 DNA: TGCGCCAGCAGCTTGGGGGAAATACAGAACACTGAAGCTTTCTTT. It codes for CASSLGEIQNTEAFF.

The gene calls are TRBV11-2 and TRBJ2-5, with 13 bases that match TRBD2. This CDR3 is 19 amino acids long. J was trimmed by 4 bases and V by 5 bases; bases with no gene match: 16. CDR1 and CDR2 (germline): SGHAT, FQNNGV. The CDR3 nucleotides read TGTGCCAGCAGCGGACGGGGTCCACTAGCGGGAGGGCCCCGAGAGACCCAGTACTTC. As protein: CASSGRGPLAGGPRETQYF.

The V call is TRBV6-1, the J call TRBJ2-7, with a possible D match to TRBD2 (5 bases). The CDR3 is 12 residues long. The ends were cut back, 6 bases at V and 3 bases at J, with 9 bases in the middle. The V gene's germline CDR1 is MNHNS and CDR2 SASEGT. The CDR3 protein is CASRKGDYEQYF. The CDR3 DNA reads TGTGCCAGCAGGAAGGGAGACTACGAGCAGTACTTC.

This clone was recorded once. The same CDR3 is also encoded by other DNA sequences in this sample. V and J are TRBV2 and TRBJ1-5; 10 bases map to TRBD1. Unmatched junction bases numbered 4, after V lost 4 bases and J lost 7 bases. CDR3 length: 14 amino acids. Germline CDR1 is SNHLY and CDR2 is FYNNEI. DNA of the CDR3: TGTGCCAGCAGTGGACAGGGGGCAGGGCAGCCCCAGCATTTT. Translation: CASSGQGAGQPQHF.

This sequence joins TRBV7-9 and TRBJ2-3; unclear D gene. With 4 bases removed from V and 2 bases from J, the gap between germline ends came to 10 bases. Germline-derived CDR1 and CDR2 are SEHNR and FQNEAQ (reference sequence). The CDR3 spans 14 residues. The CDR3 is CASSSSTATDTQYF. The CDR3 bases are TGTGCCAGCAGCTCGAGCACCGCCACAGATACGCAGTATTTT.

The chain links TRBV28 to TRBJ1-5, with TRBD1 matching over 9 bases. Per the germline V gene, CDR1 is MDHEN and CDR2 is SYDVKM. V shed 2 bases and J 6 bases; nucleotides not matched to a gene: 5. The CDR3 loop spans 15 amino acids. The CDR3 protein is CASSLGDRESQPQHF. The CDR3 region has the DNA TGTGCCAGCAGTTTAGGGGACAGGGAAAGTCAGCCCCAGCATTTT. Supplemented by reference TRBV28 and TRBJ1-5, the full variable domain reads DVKVTQSSRYLVKRTGEKVFLECVQDMDHENMFWYRQDPGLGLRLIYFSYDVKMKEKGDIPEGYSVSREKKERFSLILESASTNQTSMYLCASSLGDRESQPQHFGDGTRLSIL.

The J gene is TRBJ2-7, the V gene TRBV6-1, with D unresolved. V dropped 4 bases and J dropped 2 bases, with 9 bases sitting between them. The CDR3 length is 13 residues. Germline V lookup: CDR1 MNHNS, CDR2 SASEGT. DNA for the CDR3: TGTGCCAGCAGTGTCTGGGCCGCCTACGAGCAGTACTTC. This translates into CASSVWAAYEQYF.

The chain couples TRBV5-4 to TRBJ1-2; D may be TRBD1 (5 bases). Germline V lookup: CDR1 SGHNT, CDR2 YYREEE (reference sequence). This CDR3 has 14 amino acids. The ends were cut back, 5 bases at V and 8 bases at J, with 19 bases in the middle. The CDR3 DNA reads as TGTGCCAGCAGTCCTGGGGGTAAGACTTTCGGCTACACCTTC. It specifies CASSPGGKTFGYTF.

This clone was observed at least ten times. The sample holds other DNA sequences that translate to the same CDR3. The V gene is TRBV5-1, the J gene TRBJ1-2; no firm D call. The V and J ends lost 0 bases and 4 bases respectively, with 7 bases between them. Germline CDR1 reads SGHRS; CDR2 reads YFSETQ. The CDR3 contains 13 residues. The DNA for the CDR3 is TGCGCCAGCAGCTTGGAGGGCGCCTATGGCTACACCTTC. This codes for CASSLEGAYGYTF.

The chain uses TRBV2 and TRBJ2-7, with D possibly matching TRBD1 (5 bases). The germline V gene has CDR1 SNHLY and CDR2 FYNNEI. The CDR3 covers 13 residues. The V end lost 4 bases, the J end lost 2 bases, and 9 bases lay between the germline ends. The CDR3 DNA reads TGTGCCAGCAGTGTGGGCAGGGCCTACGAGCAGTACTTC. It is translated as CASSVGRAYEQYF.

The rearrangement uses TRBV7-4 and TRBJ2-7; D may be TRBD1 or TRBD2 (6 bases each). Between the trimmed V and J ends, which lost 7 bases and 4 bases, there was a span of 20 bases. Germline CDR1 SGHVT, CDR2 SQSDAQ. The CDR3 totals 15 residues. In nucleotides, the CDR3 is TGTGCCAGCAAGGGGACGGGGGCAGGGCGATACGAGCAGTACTTC. As protein: CASKGTGAGRYEQYF.

The chain uses TRBV29-1 and TRBJ1-1; D is unresolved. The CDR3 totals 12 residues. The germline V gene has CDR1 SQVTM and CDR2 ANQGSEA. Trimming shortened V by 6 bases and J by 1 base, and 9 bases separated the two germline ends. The CDR3 protein is CSVRSPNTEAFF. DNA of the CDR3: TGCAGCGTCCGGAGTCCGAACACTGAAGCTTTCTTT.

This clone appeared once. The CDR3 nucleotides read TGTGCCAGCAGTCTCGGGACTTTGAACACTGAAGCTTTCTTT. This encodes CASSLGTLNTEAFF. V is TRBV2 and J is TRBJ1-1, with a weak D call TRBD1 (5 bases). Germline V lookup: CDR1 SNHLY, CDR2 FYNNEI. Trimming took off 5 bases at V and 0 bases at J, with 10 bases between the two ends. The CDR3 consists of 14 residues. Full variable domain (missing parts from reference TRBV2 and TRBJ1-1): EPEVTQTPSHQVTQMGQEVILRCVPISNHLYFYWYRQILGQKVEFLVSFYNNEISEKSEIFDDQFSVERPDGSNFTLKIRSTKLEDSAMYFCASSLGTLNTEAFFGQGTRLTVV.

This clone appeared a single time. The chain employs TRBV5-6 and TRBJ2-5; TRBD2 is a possible D gene (5 bases). V dropped 4 bases and J dropped 4 bases, with 11 bases sitting between them. The CDR3 is 13 residues long. Germline values: CDR1 SGHDT, CDR2 YYEEEE. This CDR3 is CASSEGLGETQYF. The CDR3 nucleotides are TGTGCCAGCAGCGAGGGTTTAGGAGAGACCCAGTACTTC.

This clone has a count of ten or more. This chain joins TRBV6-1 and TRBJ2-5; 8 bases match TRBD1. The ends lost 3 bases at V and 6 bases at J; junction bases unmatched: 9. CDR1 is MNHNS and CDR2 is SASEGT in the germline V gene. The CDR3 length is 15 residues. The CDR3 is CASSEAQGGSKTQYF. For the CDR3, the DNA is TGTGCCAGCAGTGAGGCACAGGGGGGCTCGAAGACCCAGTACTTC.

V usage is TRBV5-4 and J usage is TRBJ2-5, with 8 bases lining up with TRBD2. CDR1 is SGHNT, CDR2 YYREEE, per germline (reference sequence). The CDR3 runs 14 residues. V was pared by 2 bases and J by 5 bases, with 5 bases of the junction left unmatched. CDR3 loop: CASSFDGGRETQYF. As DNA, the CDR3 is TGTGCCAGCAGCTTTGACGGCGGGAGGGAGACCCAGTACTTC.

As for this clone: This CDR3 is also generated by other DNA sequences in the sample. This sequence joins TRBV5-1 and TRBJ2-1, with TRBD2 identical over 7 bases. Germline loops: CDR1 SGHRS, CDR2 YFSETQ. CDR3 length: 16 residues. V lost 0 bases, J lost 2 bases, and 5 bases stayed unmatched. The CDR3 DNA follows: TGCGCCAGCAGCTTGGTTGCGGGGGTCGCCTACAATGAGCAGTTCTTC. Amino acids: CASSLVAGVAYNEQFF.

The chain recombines TRBV18 with TRBJ2-1, with TRBD2 matching over 10 bases. The J segment lost 10 bases and the V segment lost 5 bases, leaving 2 bases of the junction unmatched. CDR3 length equals 12 residues. Germline V CDR1 and CDR2: KGHSH, LQKENI. The CDR3 reads CASSSSGGEQFF. The CDR3 region has the DNA TGTGCCAGCTCATCTAGCGGGGGCGAGCAGTTCTTC.

This CDR3 is CASSTPGLYTEAFF. The CDR3 bases are TGTGCCAGCAGTACCCCGGGACTCTACACTGAAGCTTTCTTT. The chain couples TRBV28 to TRBJ1-1; D is perhaps TRBD1 (5 bases). From germline, CDR1 is MDHEN and CDR2 SYDVKM. The CDR3 runs 14 residues. The V end was cut by 5 bases, the J end by 3 bases, with 13 bases between.

The chain employs TRBV9 and TRBJ2-1; D is perhaps TRBD2 (5 bases). This CDR3 region has 13 residues. CDR1 and CDR2 from the germline V gene are SGDLS and YYNGEE. V was shortened by 3 bases and J by 8 bases, with 12 bases between the two germline ends. CDR3 region: CASSAPGGHEQFF. CDR3 DNA: TGTGCCAGCAGCGCACCCGGAGGACATGAGCAGTTCTTC. Full variable domain (remainder filled in from reference TRBV9 and TRBJ2-1): DSGVTQTPKHLITATGQRVTLRCSPRSGDLSVYWYQQSLDQGLQFLIQYYNGEERAKGNILERFSAQQFPDLHSELNLSSLELGDSALYFCASSAPGGHEQFFGPGTRLTVL.

This clone has just one count. The chain is built from TRBV6-5 and TRBJ2-1; D is perhaps TRBD1 (6 bases). The CDR3 consists of 14 residues. CDR1 is MNHEY and CDR2 is SVGAGI in the germline V gene. V lost 8 bases, J lost 10 bases, and 21 bases lay in between. CDR3 region: CASGTGSGVVEQFF. The CDR3 region has the DNA TGTGCCAGCGGAACAGGGTCCGGCGTGGTCGAGCAGTTCTTC.

The chain recombines TRBV5-1 with TRBJ2-1; perhaps TRBD2 as D (5 bases). The germline V gene encodes CDR1 SGHRS and CDR2 YFSETQ. The CDR3 has 12 amino acids. Between the trimmed V and J ends, which lost 5 bases and 5 bases, there was a span of 8 bases. The DNA for the CDR3 is TGCGCCAGCAGGGGAGCTAACAATGAGCAGTTCTTC. It codes for CASRGANNEQFF.

This chain joins TRBV7-2 and TRBJ2-2, with D possibly being TRBD1 or TRBD2 (5 bases each). Germline V lookup: CDR1 SGHTA, CDR2 FQGNSA. V lost 5 bases to trimming and J lost 1 base, with 14 bases between them. The CDR3 sequence is 16 residues long. CDR3 DNA: TGTGCCAGCAGCCCGGCCGGGACCCTGAACACCGGGGAGCTGTTTTTT. This gives the protein CASSPAGTLNTGELFF.